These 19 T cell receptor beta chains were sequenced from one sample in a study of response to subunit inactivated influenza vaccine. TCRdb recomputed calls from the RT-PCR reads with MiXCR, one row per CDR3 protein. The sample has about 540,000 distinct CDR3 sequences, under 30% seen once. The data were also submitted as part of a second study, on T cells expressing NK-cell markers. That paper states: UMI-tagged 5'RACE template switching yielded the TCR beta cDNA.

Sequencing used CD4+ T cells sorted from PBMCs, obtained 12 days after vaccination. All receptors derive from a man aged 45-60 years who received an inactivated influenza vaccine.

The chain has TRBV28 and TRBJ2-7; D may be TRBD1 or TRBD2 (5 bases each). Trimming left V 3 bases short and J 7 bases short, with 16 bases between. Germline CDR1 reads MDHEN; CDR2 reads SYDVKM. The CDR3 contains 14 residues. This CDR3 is CASSFGGRVEEQYF. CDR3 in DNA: TGTGCCAGCAGTTTTGGGGGTAGAGTCGAAGAGCAGTACTTC.

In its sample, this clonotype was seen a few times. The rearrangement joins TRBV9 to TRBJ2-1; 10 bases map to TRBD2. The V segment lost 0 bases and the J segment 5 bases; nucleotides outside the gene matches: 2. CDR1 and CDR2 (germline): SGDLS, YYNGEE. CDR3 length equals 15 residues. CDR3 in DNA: TGTGCCAGCAGCGTAGCTAGCGGGGGACACAATGAGCAGTTCTTC. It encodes CASSVASGGHNEQFF.

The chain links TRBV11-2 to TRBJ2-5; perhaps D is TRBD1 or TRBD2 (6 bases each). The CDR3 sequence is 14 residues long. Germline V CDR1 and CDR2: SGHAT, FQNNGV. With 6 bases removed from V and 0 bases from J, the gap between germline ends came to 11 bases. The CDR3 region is CASRRGGYQETQYF. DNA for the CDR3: TGTGCCAGCAGGAGAGGGGGGTACCAAGAGACCCAGTACTTC.

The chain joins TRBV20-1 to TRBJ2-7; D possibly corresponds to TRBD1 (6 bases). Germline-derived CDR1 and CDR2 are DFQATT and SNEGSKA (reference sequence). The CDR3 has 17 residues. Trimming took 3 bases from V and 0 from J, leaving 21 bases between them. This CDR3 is CSASAQGRKPVSYEQYF. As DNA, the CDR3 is TGCAGTGCTAGCGCGCAGGGGCGCAAACCCGTCTCCTACGAGCAGTACTTC.

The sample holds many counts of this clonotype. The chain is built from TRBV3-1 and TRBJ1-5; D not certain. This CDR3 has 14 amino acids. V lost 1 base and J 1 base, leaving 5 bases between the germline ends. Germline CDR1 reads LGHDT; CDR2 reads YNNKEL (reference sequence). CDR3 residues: CASSQAGSNQPQHF. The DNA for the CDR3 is TGTGCCAGCAGCCAAGCCGGAAGCAATCAGCCCCAGCATTTT.

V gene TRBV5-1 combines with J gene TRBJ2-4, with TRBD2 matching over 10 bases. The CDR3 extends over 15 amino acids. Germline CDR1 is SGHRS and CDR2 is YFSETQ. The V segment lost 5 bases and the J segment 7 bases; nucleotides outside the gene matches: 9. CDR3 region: CASSIPSGGLNIQYF. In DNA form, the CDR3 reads TGCGCCAGCAGTATCCCTAGCGGGGGTCTCAACATTCAGTACTTC.

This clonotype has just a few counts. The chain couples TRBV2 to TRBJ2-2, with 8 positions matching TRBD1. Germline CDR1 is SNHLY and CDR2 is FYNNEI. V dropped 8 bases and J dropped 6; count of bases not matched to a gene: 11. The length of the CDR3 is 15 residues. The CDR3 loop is CASRTGRRLAGELFF. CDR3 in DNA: TGTGCCAGCCGGACAGGGAGGCGTTTAGCCGGGGAGCTGTTTTTT.

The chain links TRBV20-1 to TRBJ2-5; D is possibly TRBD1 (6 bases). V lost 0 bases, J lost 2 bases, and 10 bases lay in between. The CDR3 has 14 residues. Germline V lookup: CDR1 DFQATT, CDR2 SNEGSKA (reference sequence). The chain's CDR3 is CSARDYTGQETQYF. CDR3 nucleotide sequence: TGCAGTGCTAGAGATTATACAGGGCAAGAGACCCAGTACTTC.

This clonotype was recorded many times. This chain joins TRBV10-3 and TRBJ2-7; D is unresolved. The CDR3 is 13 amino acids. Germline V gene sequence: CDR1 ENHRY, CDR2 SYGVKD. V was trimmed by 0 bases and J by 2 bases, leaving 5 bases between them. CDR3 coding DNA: TGTGCCATCAGTGAGTCGAGGACCTACGAGCAGTACTTC. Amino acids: CAISESRTYEQYF.

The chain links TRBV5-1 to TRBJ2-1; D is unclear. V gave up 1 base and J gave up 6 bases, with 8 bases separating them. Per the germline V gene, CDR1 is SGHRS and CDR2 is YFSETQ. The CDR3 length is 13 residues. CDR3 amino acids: CASSLTNLNEQFF. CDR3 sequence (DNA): TGCGCCAGCAGCTTGACAAACCTCAATGAGCAGTTCTTC.

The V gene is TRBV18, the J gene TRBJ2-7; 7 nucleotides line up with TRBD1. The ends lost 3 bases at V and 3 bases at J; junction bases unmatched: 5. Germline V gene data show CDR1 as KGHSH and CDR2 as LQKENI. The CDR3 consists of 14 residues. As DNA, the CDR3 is TGTGCCAGCTCACCTTACACAGGGGACTACGAGCAGTACTTC. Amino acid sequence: CASSPYTGDYEQYF.

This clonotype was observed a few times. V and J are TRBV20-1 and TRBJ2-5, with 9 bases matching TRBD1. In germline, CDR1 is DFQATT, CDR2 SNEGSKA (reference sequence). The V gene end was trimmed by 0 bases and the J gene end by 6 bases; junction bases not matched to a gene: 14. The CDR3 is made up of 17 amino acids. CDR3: CSARDFVGQGYGKTQYF. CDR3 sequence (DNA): TGCAGTGCTAGAGATTTCGTCGGACAGGGGTACGGGAAGACCCAGTACTTC.

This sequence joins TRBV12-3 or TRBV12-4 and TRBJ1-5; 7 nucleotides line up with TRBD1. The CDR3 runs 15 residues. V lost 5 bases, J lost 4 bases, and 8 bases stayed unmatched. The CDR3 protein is CASSKGDSANQPQHF. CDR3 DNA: TGTGCCAGCAGTAAAGGGGACAGCGCGAATCAGCCCCAGCATTTT.

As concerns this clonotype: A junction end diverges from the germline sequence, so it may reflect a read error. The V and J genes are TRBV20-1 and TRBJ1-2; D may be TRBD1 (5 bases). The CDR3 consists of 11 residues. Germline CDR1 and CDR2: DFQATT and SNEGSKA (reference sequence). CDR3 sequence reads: CSARRPPGDYF. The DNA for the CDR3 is TGCAGTGCTAGAAGACCTCCGGGGGATTACTTC.

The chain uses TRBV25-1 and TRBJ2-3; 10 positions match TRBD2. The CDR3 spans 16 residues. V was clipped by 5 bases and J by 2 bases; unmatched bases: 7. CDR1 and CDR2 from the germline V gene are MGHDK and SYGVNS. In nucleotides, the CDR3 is TGTGCCAGCAGTCCGATACTAGCGGGGAACACAGATACGCAGTATTTT. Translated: CASSPILAGNTDTQYF.

The CDR3 DNA reads as TGCGCCAGCAGTGTTACTCAAAAAGCAGATACGCAGTATTTT. Protein product: CASSVTQKADTQYF. The chain uses TRBV10-2 and TRBJ2-3; D is undetermined. CDR3 size: 14 residues. V lost 4 bases, J lost 4 bases, and 12 bases lay in between. Germline V gene lookup returns CDR1 WSHSY and CDR2 SAAADI.

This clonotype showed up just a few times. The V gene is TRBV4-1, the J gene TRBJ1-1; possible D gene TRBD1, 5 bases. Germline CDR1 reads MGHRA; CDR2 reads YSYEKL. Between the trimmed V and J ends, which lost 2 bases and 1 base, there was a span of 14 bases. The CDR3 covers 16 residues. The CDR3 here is CASSQSQGLGNTEAFF. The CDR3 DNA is TGCGCCAGCAGCCAAAGTCAGGGTTTGGGGAACACTGAAGCTTTCTTT.

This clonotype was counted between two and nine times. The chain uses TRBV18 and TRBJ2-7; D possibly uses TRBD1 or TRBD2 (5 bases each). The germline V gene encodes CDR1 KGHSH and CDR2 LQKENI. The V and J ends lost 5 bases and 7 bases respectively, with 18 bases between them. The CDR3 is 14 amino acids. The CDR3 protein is CASSASRDLLEQYF. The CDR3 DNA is TGTGCCAGCTCAGCTTCACGGGACCTCCTAGAGCAGTACTTC. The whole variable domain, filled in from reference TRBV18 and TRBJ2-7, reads NAGVMQNPRHLVRRRGQEARLRCSPMKGHSHVYWYRQLPEEGLKFMVYLQKENIIDESGMPKERFSAEFPKEGPSILRIQQVVRGDSAAYFCASSASRDLLEQYFGPGTRLTVT.

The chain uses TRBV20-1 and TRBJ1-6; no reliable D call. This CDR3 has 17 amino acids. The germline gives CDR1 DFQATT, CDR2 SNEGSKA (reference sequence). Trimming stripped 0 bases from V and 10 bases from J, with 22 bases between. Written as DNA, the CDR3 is TGCAGTGCTAGAGATCAAGGCCCAGGCTTGGTGGGATCACCCCTCCACTTT. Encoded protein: CSARDQGPGLVGSPLHF.